This T cell receptor beta chain was recovered during a study of CD8+CD57+ T cells in acquired aplastic anemia. Study overall: Each DNA sample taken from sorted CD4+ and CD8+ cells came to 2.5 to 4 ug on average. Whole-study results and caveats: Found in both controls and patients were around 29 CD8+ CDR3 sequences.

CDR3 length: 16 amino acids. After removal of 3 bases from V and 3 bases from J, the junction contained 7 bases not matched to a gene. CDR1 is ENHRY and CDR2 is SYGVKD in the germline V gene. Previously, flow cytometry had revealed CD8+CD57+ cell expansion in the patients chosen for sequencing. Among the patients, all had severe acquired aplastic anemia. It was genomic DNA that served as the template for profiling TCR beta VDJ and CDR3. One entry per CDR3 protein results from TCRdb running MiXCR on the reads. Found here are 150,000 or so distinct CDR3 sequences, around half of them singletons; the top ten hold roughly 3.1%. Concerning this clonotype itself: Antigen: not known.

The sample comprised sorted CD4+, CD8+, or CD8+CD57+ T cells (not recorded which) from PBMCs. This chain connects TRBV10-3 to TRBJ2-1; TRBD1 aligns across 8 bases. This receptor was taken from a human donor with aplastic anemia. CDR3 loop: CAISDFQGAIYNEQFF. In nucleotides, the CDR3 is TGTGCCATCAGTGATTTCCAGGGGGCCATCTACAATGAGCAGTTCTTC.